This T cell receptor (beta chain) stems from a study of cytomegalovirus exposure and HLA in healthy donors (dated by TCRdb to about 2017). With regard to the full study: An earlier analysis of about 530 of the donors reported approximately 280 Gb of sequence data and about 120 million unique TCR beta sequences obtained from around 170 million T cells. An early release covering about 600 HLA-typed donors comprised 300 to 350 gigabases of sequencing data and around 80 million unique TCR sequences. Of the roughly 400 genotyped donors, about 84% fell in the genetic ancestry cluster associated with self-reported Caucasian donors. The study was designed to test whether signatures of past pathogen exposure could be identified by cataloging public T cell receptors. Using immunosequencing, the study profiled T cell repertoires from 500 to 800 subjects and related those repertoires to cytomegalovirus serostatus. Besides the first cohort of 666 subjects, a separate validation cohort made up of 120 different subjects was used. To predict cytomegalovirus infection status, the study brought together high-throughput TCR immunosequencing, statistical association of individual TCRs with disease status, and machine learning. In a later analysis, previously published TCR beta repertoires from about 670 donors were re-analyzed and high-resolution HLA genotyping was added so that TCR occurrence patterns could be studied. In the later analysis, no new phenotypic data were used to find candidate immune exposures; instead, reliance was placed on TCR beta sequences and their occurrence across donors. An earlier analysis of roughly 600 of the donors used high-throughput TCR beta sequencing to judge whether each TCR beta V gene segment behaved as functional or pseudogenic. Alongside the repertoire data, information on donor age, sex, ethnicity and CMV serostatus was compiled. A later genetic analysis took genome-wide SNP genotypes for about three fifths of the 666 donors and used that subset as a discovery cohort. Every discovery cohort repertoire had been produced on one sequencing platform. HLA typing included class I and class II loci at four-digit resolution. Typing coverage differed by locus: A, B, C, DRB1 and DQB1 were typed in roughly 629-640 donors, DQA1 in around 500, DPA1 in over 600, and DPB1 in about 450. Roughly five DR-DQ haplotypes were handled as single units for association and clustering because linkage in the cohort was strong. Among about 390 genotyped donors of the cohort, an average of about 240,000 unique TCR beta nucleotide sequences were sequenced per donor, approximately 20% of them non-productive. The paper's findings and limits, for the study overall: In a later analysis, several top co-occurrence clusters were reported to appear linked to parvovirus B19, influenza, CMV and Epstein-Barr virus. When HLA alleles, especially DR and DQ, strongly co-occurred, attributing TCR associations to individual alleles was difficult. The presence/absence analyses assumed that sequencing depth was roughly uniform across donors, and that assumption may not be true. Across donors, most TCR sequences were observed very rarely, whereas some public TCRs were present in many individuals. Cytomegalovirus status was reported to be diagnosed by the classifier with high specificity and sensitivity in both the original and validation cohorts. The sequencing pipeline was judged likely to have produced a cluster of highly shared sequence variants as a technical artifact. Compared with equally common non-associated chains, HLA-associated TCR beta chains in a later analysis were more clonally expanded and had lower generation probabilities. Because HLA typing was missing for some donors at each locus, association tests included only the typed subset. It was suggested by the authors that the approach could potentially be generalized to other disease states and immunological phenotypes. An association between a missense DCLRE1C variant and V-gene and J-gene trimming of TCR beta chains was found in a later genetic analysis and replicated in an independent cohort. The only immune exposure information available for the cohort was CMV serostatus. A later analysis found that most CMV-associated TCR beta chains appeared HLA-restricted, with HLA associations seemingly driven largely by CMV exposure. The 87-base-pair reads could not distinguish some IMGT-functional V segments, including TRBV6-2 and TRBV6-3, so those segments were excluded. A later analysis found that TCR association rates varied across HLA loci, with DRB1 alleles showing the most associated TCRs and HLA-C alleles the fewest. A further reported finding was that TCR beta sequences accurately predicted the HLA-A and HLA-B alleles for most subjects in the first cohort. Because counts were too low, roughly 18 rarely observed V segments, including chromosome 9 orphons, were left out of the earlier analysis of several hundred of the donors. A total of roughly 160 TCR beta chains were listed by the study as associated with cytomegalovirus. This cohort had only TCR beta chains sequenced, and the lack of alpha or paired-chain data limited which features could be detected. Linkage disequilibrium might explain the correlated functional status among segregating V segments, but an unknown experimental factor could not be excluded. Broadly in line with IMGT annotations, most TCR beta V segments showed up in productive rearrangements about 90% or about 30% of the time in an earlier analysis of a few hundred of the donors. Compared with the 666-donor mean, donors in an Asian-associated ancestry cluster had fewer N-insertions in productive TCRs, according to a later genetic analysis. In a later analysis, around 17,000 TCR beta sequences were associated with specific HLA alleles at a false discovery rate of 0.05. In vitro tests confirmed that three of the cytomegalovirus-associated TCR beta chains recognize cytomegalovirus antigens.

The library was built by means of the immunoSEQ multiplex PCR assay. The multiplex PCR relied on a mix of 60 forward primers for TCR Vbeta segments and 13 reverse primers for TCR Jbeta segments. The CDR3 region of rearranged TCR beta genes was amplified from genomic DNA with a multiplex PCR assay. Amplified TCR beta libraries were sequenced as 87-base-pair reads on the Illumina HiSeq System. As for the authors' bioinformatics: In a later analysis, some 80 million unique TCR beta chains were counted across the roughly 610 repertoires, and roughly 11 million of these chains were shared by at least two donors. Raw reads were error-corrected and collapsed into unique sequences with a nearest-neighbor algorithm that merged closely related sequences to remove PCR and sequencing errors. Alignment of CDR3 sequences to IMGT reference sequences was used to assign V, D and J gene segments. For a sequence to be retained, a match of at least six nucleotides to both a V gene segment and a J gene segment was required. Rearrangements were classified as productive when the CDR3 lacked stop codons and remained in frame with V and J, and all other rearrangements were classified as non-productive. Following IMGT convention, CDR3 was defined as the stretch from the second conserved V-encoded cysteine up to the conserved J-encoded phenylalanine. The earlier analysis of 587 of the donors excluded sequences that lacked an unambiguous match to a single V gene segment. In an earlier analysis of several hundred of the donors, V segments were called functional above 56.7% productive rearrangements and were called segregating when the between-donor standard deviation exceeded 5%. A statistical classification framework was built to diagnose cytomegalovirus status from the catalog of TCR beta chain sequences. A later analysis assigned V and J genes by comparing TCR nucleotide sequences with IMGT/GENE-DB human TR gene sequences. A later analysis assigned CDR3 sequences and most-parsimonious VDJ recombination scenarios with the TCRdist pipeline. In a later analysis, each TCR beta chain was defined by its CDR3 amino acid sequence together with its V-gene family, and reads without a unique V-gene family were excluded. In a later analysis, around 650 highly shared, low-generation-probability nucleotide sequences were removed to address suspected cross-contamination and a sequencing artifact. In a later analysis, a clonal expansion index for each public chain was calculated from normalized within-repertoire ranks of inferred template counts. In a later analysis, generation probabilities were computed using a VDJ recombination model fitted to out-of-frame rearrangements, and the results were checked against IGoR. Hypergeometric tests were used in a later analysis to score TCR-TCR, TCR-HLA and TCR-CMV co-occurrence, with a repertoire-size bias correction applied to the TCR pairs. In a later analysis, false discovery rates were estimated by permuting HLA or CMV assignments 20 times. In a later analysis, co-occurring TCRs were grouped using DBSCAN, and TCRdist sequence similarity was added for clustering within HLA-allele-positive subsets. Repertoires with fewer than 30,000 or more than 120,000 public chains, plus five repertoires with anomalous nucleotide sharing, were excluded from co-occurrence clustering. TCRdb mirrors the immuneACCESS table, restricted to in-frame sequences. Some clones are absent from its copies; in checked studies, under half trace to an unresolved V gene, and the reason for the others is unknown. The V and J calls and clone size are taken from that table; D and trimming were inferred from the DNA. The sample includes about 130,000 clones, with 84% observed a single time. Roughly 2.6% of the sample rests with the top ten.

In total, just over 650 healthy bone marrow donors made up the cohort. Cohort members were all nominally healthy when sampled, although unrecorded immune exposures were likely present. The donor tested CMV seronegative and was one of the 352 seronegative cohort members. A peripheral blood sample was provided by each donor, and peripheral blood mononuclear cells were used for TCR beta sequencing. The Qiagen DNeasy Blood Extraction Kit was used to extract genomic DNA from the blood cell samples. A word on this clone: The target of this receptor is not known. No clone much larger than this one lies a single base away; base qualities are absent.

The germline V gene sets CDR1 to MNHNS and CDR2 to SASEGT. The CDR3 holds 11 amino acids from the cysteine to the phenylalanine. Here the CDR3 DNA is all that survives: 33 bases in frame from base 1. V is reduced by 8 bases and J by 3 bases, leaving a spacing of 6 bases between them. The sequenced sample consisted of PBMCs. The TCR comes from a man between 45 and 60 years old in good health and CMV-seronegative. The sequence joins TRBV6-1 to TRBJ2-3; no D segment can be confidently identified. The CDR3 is CASRQTDTQYF. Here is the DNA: TGTGCCAGCCGCCAGACAGATACGCAGTATTTT.